This T cell receptor (beta chain) was observed in a study of cytomegalovirus exposure and HLA in healthy donors (dated by TCRdb to 2017 to 2019). Broadly, across the study: The approximately 710 repertoires of the first cohort and the 120 or so validation repertoires were produced on the same platform, according to a later analysis. The study was designed to test whether signatures of past pathogen exposure could be identified by cataloging public T cell receptors. Along with the approximately 700-subject first cohort, a separate validation cohort of over 90 different subjects was used. High-throughput TCR immunosequencing, statistical association of individual TCRs with disease status, and machine learning were combined to predict cytomegalovirus infection status.

Trimming at the junction amounts to 2 bases on V and 1 base on J, and the germline ends lie 13 bases apart. The germline V gene encodes CDR1 SGHRS and CDR2 YFSETQ. The CDR3 runs 15 amino acids, cysteine and phenylalanine included. The read is trimmed to its CDR3 DNA, 45 bases read in frame from base 1. Overall results and qualifications from the work: The classifier was reported to diagnose cytomegalovirus status with high specificity and sensitivity in both the original cohort and the validation cohort. A later analysis found that TCRs clustered in the first cohort also tended to co-occur in the 120 validation repertoires, with 94% of cluster scores above 0. Across donors, most TCR sequences were observed very rarely, whereas some public TCRs were present in many individuals. A total of some 180 TCR beta chains were listed by the study as associated with cytomegalovirus. In vitro tests confirmed that three of the cytomegalovirus-associated TCR beta chains recognize cytomegalovirus antigens. All 120 or so repertoires were used to score co-occurrence in the validation cohort in a later analysis, because that analysis had no HLA typing for the cohort. The authors suggested that the approach could potentially be extended to other disease states and immunological phenotypes.

In its sample, this clone was seen once. The antigen it binds to is not known. No base quality values were provided; no much bigger clone lies one nucleotide off. The donors were included in the validation cohort of 120 subjects, a group kept apart from the roughly 670-subject first cohort. Libraries were prepared through the immunoSEQ multiplex PCR assay. Processing in the source paper ran as follows. A statistical classification framework was built to diagnose cytomegalovirus status from the catalog of TCR beta chain sequences. TCRdb took over this immuneACCESS table, retaining in-frame rearrangements with V and J assigned. Such tables are incomplete; in checked studies, under half of the missing clones stem from an unresolved V gene, and the remainder is unexplained. V, J and clone size are taken as reported in that table, and D and trimming were inferred from the DNA itself. The sample table contains roughly 60,000 clones; only one count was recorded for 85% to 95% of them. The ten largest clones represent roughly 6.3% of the sample.

Recombination joined TRBV5-1 with TRBJ2-7; the D region possibly corresponds to TRBD2 (6 bases align). The receptor was isolated from a woman younger than 30 in good health and CMV-seropositive. The sequencing input was PBMCs. The sequenced DNA: TGCGCCAGCAGCTTTCGGGGGAGCGGGTCCTACGAGCAGTACTTC. Its protein reads: CASSFRGSGSYEQYF.